Listed below are T cell receptor beta chains from one sample, sequenced in a study of CD8 T cells in Susac syndrome. TCRdb reprocessed the immunoSEQ multiplex PCR reads with MiXCR, giving one entry per CDR3 protein. The table lists some 110,000 distinct CDR3 sequences, under 96% of them singletons. Sequenced sample: CD4+ T cells from PBMCs. All receptors come from a human donor with Susac syndrome. CDR3s include the opening cysteine and the closing phenylalanine or tryptophan. The order of the fields is J gene, V gene, CDR3 protein.

j_call: TRBJ2-2
v_call: TRBV12-3/TRBV12-4
cdr3_aa: CASSQTLGTGELFF

j_call: TRBJ1-1
v_call: TRBV5-1
cdr3_aa: CASSLAPQVLNTEAFF

j_call: TRBJ2-6
v_call: TRBV12-3/TRBV12-4
cdr3_aa: CASGGSSGANVLTF

j_call: TRBJ2-5
v_call: TRBV3-1
cdr3_aa: CASSPRDRLQETQYF

j_call: TRBJ2-5
v_call: TRBV28
cdr3_aa: CASSLITGGRWETQYF

j_call: TRBJ2-5
v_call: TRBV7-6
cdr3_aa: CASSPGTSGRARETQYF

j_call: TRBJ2-7
v_call: TRBV27
cdr3_aa: CASSLEGRAEQYF

j_call: TRBJ2-6
v_call: TRBV12-3/TRBV12-4
cdr3_aa: CASRQGPGANVLTF

j_call: TRBJ1-1
v_call: TRBV29-1
cdr3_aa: CSVGNRGRVNTEAFF

j_call: TRBJ2-1
v_call: TRBV24-1
cdr3_aa: CATSDWNNEQFF

j_call: TRBJ1-2
v_call: TRBV7-2
cdr3_aa: CASSLDRGSGGYTF

j_call: TRBJ1-2
v_call: TRBV20-1
cdr3_aa: CSANLREQGYTF

j_call: TRBJ1-1
v_call: TRBV16
cdr3_aa: CASSQSGGTEAFF

j_call: TRBJ2-5
v_call: TRBV20-1
cdr3_aa: CSAPPGVGSETQYF

j_call: TRBJ1-5
v_call: TRBV30
cdr3_aa: CAWSVEGRNQPQHF

j_call: TRBJ1-1
v_call: TRBV20-1
cdr3_aa: CSAQTAYGGLSEAFF

j_call: TRBJ1-1
v_call: TRBV29-1
cdr3_aa: CSIDRVGNTEAFF

j_call: TRBJ2-1
v_call: TRBV30
cdr3_aa: CAWNEQFF

j_call: TRBJ2-5
v_call: TRBV20-1
cdr3_aa: CSVRGGQETQYF

j_call: TRBJ1-1
v_call: TRBV11-2
cdr3_aa: CASSLDLAEAFF

j_call: TRBJ2-1
v_call: TRBV7-2
cdr3_aa: CASSLGSAASYNEQFF

j_call: TRBJ2-5
v_call: TRBV20-1
cdr3_aa: CSASLSTQETQYF

j_call: TRBJ1-5
v_call: TRBV20-1
cdr3_aa: CSAIYGQRNQPQHF

j_call: TRBJ2-2
v_call: TRBV5-1
cdr3_aa: CASSLVAPSAGVGTGELFF

j_call: TRBJ2-7
v_call: TRBV4-1
cdr3_aa: CASSPLDSGGQYF

j_call: TRBJ1-1
v_call: TRBV7-3
cdr3_aa: CASSFTGDTEAFF

j_call: TRBJ1-2
v_call: TRBV7-9
cdr3_aa: CAIEEDSYGYTF

j_call: TRBJ2-7
v_call: TRBV18
cdr3_aa: CASSPLGHSTVEQYF

j_call: TRBJ1-5
v_call: TRBV28
cdr3_aa: CASMGRQPQHF

j_call: TRBJ1-1
v_call: TRBV6-5
cdr3_aa: CASSYGQGNTEAFF

j_call: TRBJ2-7
v_call: TRBV28
cdr3_aa: CASSLPRSYEQYF

j_call: TRBJ2-7
v_call: TRBV28
cdr3_aa: CASSRFPYEQYF

j_call: TRBJ1-4
v_call: TRBV5-1
cdr3_aa: CASSLDGSNEKLFF

j_call: TRBJ2-1
v_call: TRBV20-1
cdr3_aa: CSVLAGGLSYNEQFF

j_call: TRBJ2-1
v_call: TRBV7-2
cdr3_aa: CASSLGRLAGGYEQFF

j_call: TRBJ1-5
v_call: TRBV3-1
cdr3_aa: CASSQETGAKQPQHF

j_call: TRBJ2-7
v_call: TRBV6-1
cdr3_aa: CASRPTGAIPTYEQYF

j_call: TRBJ2-2
v_call: TRBV5-6
cdr3_aa: CASSLDWAELFF